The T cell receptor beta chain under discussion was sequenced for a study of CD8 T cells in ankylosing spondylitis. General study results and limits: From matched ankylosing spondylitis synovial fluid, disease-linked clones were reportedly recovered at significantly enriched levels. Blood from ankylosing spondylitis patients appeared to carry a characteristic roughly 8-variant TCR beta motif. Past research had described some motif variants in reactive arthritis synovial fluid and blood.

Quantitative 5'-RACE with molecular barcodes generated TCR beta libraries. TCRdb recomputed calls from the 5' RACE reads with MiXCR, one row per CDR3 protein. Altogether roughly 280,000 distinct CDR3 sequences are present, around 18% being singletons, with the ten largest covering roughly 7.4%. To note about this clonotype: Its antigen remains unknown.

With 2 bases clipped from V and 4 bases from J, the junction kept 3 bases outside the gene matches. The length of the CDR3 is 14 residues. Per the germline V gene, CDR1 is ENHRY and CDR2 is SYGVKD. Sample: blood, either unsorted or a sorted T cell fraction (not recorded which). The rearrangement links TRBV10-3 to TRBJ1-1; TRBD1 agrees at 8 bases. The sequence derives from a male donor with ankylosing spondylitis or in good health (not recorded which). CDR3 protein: CAISEGQGATEAFF. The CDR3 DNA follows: TGTGCCATCAGTGAGGGGCAGGGGGCCACTGAAGCTTTCTTT.